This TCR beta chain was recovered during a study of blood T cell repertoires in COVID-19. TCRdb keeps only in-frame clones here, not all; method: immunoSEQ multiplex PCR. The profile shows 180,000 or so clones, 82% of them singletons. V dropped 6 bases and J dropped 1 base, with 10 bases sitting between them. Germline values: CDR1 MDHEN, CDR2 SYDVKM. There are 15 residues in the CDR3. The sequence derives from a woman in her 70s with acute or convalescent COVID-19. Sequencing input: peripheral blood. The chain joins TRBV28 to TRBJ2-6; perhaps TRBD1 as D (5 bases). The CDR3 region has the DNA TGTGCCAGCAGCTCGCCAGGGTCTGGGGCCAACGTCCTGACTTTC. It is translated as CASSSPGSGANVLTF.